This T cell receptor beta chain was profiled in a study of T cells in Graves' hyperthyroidism and ophthalmopathy. Per the germline V gene, CDR1 is GTSNPN and CDR2 is SVGIG (reference sequence). The CDR3 consists of 15 residues. Trimming took 0 bases from V and 6 from J, leaving 17 bases between them. Amplification targeted TCR beta CDR3 regions from RNA transcripts. HTBI primers drove first-round RT-PCR of the TCR CDR3. TCRdb redid the calling of the multiplex PCR reads with MiXCR, one entry per CDR3 protein. The sample records under 450,000 distinct CDR3 sequences, 15% to 18% being singletons. The chain recombines TRBV30 with TRBJ1-1, with D possibly matching TRBD1 (6 bases). This TCR was sampled from a woman aged 18-29 years with Graves' hyperthyroidism. Sequenced input: blood. As DNA, the CDR3 is TGTGCCTGGAGTGTACCCGACAGGTTCTTCCCTGAAGCTTTCTTT. Protein product: CAWSVPDRFFPEAFF.